Detailed here is one T cell receptor (beta chain). The CDR3 is 13 amino acids. Deletions cut 0 bases from V and 6 bases from J, with 10 bases between. Germline V CDR1 and CDR2: SGHRS, YFSETQ. The data were taken from a study of blood T cell repertoires in COVID-19. Overall study: PBMCs, B-cell-depleted T cells, or T cells were the source of the cDNA or gDNA that made up the material.

TCRdb's table, derived via immunoSEQ multiplex PCR, lists solely in-frame clones and lacks some. The table shows more than 200,000 clones, with over 75% occurring only once. This receptor was taken from a human donor in a cohort sampled during active COVID-19. Sequenced material: peripheral blood. The chain joins TRBV5-1 to TRBJ2-7; no definite D call. DNA of the CDR3: TGCGCCAGCAGCTTGGCTTCGGGTAGCGAGCAGTACTTC. This encodes CASSLASGSEQYF.